This T cell receptor beta chain comes out of a study of T cell repertoires in ileal Crohn's disease. About the research overall: Patients had a median approximately 7.2-year disease duration, and around 35% were active smokers.

Some clones are missing from TCRdb's copy, which holds only in-frame ones; the method was immunoSEQ multiplex PCR. The sample lists more than 25,000 clones, around three quarters occurring once. In this sample, this clone turned up a few times. Between the trimmed V and J ends, which lost 6 bases and 7 bases, there was a span of 13 bases. The CDR3 totals 13 residues. CDR1 SNHLY and CDR2 FYNNEI come from the germline V gene. This receptor was identified in an adult with Crohn's disease. Material for sequencing was ileal tissue. This chain links TRBV2 with TRBJ1-5, with D tentatively TRBD1 (6 bases). CDR3 sequence: CASRTGSVQPQHF. DNA of the CDR3: TGTGCCAGCAGAACAGGGTCCGTGCAGCCCCAGCATTTT. Filled out from reference TRBV2 and TRBJ1-5, the complete variable domain reads EPEVTQTPSHQVTQMGQEVILRCVPISNHLYFYWYRQILGQKVEFLVSFYNNEISEKSEIFDDQFSVERPDGSNFTLKIRSTKLEDSAMYFCASRTGSVQPQHFGDGTRLSIL.